This TCR beta chain came from a study of beta chain features in type 1 diabetes (dated by TCRdb to 2017 to 2018). Background for the entire study: Patients and healthy donors did not differ in mean age, gender distribution, total cell number or subset yield. The study compared the TCRB repertoires of sorted circulating CD4+ T cell subsets in recently diagnosed type 1 diabetes patients with those in matched healthy donors. A total of some 110 million sorted cells were examined across all samples, and a strong correlation was observed between cell number per subset and RNA yield. Whereas all 30 or so donors provided naive and central memory subsets, regulatory and stem cell-like memory subsets were isolated from just 8 patients and roughly 8 healthy donors.

The paper as a whole reports these results and caveats: Only small numbers of individuals were included in the HLA sub-analyses, which left unresolved whether HLA type had any influence on TCRB rearrangement. Naive, central memory and regulatory TCRB repertoires appeared more similar among patients than among healthy donors. Type 1 diabetes patients showed a moderate but significant shortening of TCRB CDR3 length in all four CD4+ subsets. PCR may preferentially amplify shorter templates, but because patient and control samples were amplified and corrected together, any resulting skew would affect both groups equally. Sequencing cDNA rather than genomic DNA could over-represent highly expressing activated cells, although activation and CD3 levels did not differ between groups. Fewer insertions and more nucleotide deletions at VDJ recombination sites were observed in patients with type 1 diabetes, implying thymic rearrangement abnormalities.

Counted from cysteine to phenylalanine, this CDR3 has 17 amino acids. Only the CDR3 DNA stays, 51 bases, in frame from base 1. The germline V gene encodes CDR1 SEHNR and CDR2 FQNEAQ (reference sequence). V is pared back by 5 bases and J by 3 bases, with 20 bases lying between the germline termini. A single peripheral blood draw of about 116 mL on average was collected from each donor into heparinised tubes. Using a panel that included CD45RO, CCR7, CD25, CD127, CD95 and CD27, naive, central memory, regulatory and stem cell-like memory CD4+ T cells were sorted on a BD FACSAria II. A purity above 98% was achieved for all sorted populations. PBMCs were separated immediately by Lymphoprep density gradient centrifugation and were stained directly, without being cultured. To minimize batch effects, samples were stained and sorted in pairs, one healthy donor with one patient per experiment. All of the isolated RNA was reverse transcribed with the High Capacity cDNA Reverse Transcription Kit, so expressed TCRB transcripts were sequenced. Naive, central memory and regulatory T cell samples underwent deep immunoSEQ sequencing, averaging around 4 million total reads per sample. Sorted cells were lysed in RLT buffer, and RNA was extracted using DNase-treated RNeasy Micro or Mini kits according to cell number. Each cell subset was processed separately to prevent cross-contamination, with patient and healthy donor samples processed together. The immunoSEQ multiplex PCR was used to amplify TCRB sequences from cDNA, yielding 87-bp fragments that span the CDR3 region. Amplicons were sequenced on the Illumina HiSeq platform. The authors' analysis ran thus. Synthetic template baselines were used to correct PCR bias computationally, reads within Hamming distance 2 were collapsed, and singletons that could not be merged were discarded. Reads were aligned against IMGT to assign V, D and J genes, CDR3 length and insertions or deletions at six rearrangement sites. Within each subset, clonotype counts were normalized to the number of sorted cells before true diversity and Gini coefficients were calculated with the tcR R package. The overlap coefficient, calculated on TCRB nucleotide sequences, was used to measure repertoire sharing. TCRdb took this table from immuneACCESS and kept in-frame rearrangements with V and J called. Such tables lack part of the clones; where checked against another copy, unresolved V genes explain under half of the gap, and the rest is unexplained. For V, J and clone size, that table is used; D and trimming come from the DNA. Recorded for this sample are 130,000 to 150,000 clones; less than 9% of them occurred a single time. About 1.4% of the sample goes to the ten largest clones.

This clone came up a few times. Its antigen is still unknown. No per-base quality is available; no much larger clone lies one base away. The sequenced sample was central memory CD4+ T cells from blood. The rearrangement joined TRBV7-9 to TRBJ1-5; a tentative D call is TRBD1 (5 bases match). The receptor was derived from a woman aged 25-40 years in good health. The CDR3 amino acid sequence is: CASSIGGVRKDNQPQHF. The bases are TGTGCCAGCAGCATCGGAGGGGTTCGGAAGGACAATCAGCCCCAGCATTTT.